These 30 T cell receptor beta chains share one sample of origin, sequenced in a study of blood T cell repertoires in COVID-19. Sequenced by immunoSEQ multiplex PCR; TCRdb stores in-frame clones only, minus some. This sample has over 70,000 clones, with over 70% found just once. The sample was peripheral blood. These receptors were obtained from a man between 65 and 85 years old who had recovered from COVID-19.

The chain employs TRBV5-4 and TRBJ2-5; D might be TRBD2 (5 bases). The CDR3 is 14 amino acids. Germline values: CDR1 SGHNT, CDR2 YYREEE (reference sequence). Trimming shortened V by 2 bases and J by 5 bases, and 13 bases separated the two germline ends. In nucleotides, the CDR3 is TGTGCCAGCAGCTTAGAGGTTAGCGCGGAGACCCAGTACTTC. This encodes CASSLEVSAETQYF.

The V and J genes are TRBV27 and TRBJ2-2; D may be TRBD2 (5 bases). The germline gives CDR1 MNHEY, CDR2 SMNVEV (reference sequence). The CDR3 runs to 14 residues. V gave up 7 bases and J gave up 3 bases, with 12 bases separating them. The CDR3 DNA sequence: TGTGCCAGCAAGGTGATGCGGGACACCGGGGAGCTGTTTTTT. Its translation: CASKVMRDTGELFF.

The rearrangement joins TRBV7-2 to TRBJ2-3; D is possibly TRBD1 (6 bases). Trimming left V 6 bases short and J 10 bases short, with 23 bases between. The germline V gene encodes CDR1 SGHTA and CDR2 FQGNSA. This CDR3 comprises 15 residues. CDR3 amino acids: CASRNRVSMVGAQYF. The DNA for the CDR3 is TGTGCCAGCAGGAACAGGGTTTCAATGGTCGGGGCGCAGTATTTT.

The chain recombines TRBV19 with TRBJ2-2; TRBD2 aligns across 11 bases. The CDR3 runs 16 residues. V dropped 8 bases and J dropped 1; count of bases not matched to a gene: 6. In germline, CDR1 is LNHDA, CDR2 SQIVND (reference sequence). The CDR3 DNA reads TGTGCCAGTGGCCTAGCGGGAGGCTTGAACACCGGGGAGCTGTTTTTT. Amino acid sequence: CASGLAGGLNTGELFF.

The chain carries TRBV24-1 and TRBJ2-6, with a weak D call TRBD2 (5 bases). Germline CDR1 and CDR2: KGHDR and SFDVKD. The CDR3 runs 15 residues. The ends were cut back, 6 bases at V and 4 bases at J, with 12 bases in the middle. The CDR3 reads CATSTGVYGANVLTF. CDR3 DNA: TGTGCCACCAGTACCGGGGTGTACGGGGCCAACGTCCTGACTTTC.

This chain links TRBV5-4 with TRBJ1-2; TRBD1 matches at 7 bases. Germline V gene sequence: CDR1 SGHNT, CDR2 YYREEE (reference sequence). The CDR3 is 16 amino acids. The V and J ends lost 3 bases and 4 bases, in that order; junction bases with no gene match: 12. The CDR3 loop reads CASSYSGIQGLYGYTF. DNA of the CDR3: TGTGCCAGCAGCTATTCAGGGATACAGGGGCTCTATGGCTACACCTTC. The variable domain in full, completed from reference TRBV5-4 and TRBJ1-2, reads ETGVTQSPTHLIKTRGQQVTLRCSSQSGHNTVSWYQQALGQGPQFIFQYYREEENGRGNFPPRFSGLQFPNYSSELNVNALELDDSALYLCASSYSGIQGLYGYTFGSGTRLTVV.

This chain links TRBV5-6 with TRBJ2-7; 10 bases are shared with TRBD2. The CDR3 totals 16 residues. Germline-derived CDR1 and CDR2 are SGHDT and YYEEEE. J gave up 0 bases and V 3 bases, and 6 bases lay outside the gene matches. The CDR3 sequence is CASSSELAGVSYEQYF. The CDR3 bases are TGTGCCAGCAGCTCCGAGCTAGCGGGGGTCTCCTACGAGCAGTACTTC.

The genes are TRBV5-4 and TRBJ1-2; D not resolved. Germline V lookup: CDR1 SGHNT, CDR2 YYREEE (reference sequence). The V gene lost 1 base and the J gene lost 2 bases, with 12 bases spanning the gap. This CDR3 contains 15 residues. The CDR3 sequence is CASSLSGRGNYGYTF. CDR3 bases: TGTGCCAGCAGCTTGAGTGGACGGGGAAACTATGGCTACACCTTC.

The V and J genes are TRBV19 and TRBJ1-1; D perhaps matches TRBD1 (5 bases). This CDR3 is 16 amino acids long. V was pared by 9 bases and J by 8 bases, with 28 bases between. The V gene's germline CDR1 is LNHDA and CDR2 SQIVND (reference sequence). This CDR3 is CASNSQTAALREEAFF. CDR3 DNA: TGTGCCAGCAACTCCCAGACAGCAGCCCTTAGAGAAGAAGCTTTCTTT.

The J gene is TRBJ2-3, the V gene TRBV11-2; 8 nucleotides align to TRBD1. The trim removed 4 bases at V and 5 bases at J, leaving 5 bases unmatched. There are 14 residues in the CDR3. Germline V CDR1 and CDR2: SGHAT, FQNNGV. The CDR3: CASSSTGGIDTQYF. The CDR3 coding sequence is TGTGCCAGCAGCTCTACAGGGGGTATAGATACGCAGTATTTT.

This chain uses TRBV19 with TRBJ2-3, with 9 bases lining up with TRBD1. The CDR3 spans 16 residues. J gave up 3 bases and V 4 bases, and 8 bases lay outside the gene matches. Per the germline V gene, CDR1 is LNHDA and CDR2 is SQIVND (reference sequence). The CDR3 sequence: CASSTGRDRATDTQYF. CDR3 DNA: TGTGCCAGTAGTACCGGGCGGGACAGGGCGACAGATACGCAGTATTTT.

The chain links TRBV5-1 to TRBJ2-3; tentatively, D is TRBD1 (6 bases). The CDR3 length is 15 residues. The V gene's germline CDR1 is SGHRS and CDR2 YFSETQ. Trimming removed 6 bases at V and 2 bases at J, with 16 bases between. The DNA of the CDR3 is TGCGCCAGCAATCTCTACACAGGGCCCACAGATACGCAGTATTTT. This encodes CASNLYTGPTDTQYF.

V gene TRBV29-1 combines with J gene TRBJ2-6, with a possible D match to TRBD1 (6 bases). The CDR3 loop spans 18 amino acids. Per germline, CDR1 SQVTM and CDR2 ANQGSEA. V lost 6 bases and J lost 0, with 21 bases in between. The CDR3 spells CSVAVQGLENSGANVLTF. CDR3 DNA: TGCAGCGTCGCCGTACAGGGTCTTGAAAACTCTGGGGCCAACGTCCTGACTTTC. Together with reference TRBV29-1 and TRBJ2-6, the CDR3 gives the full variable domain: SAVISQKPSRDICQRGTSLTIQCQVDSQVTMMFWYRQQPGQSLTLIATANQGSEATYESGFVIDKFPISRPNLTFSTLTVSNMSPEDSSIYLCSVAVQGLENSGANVLTFGAGSRLTVL.

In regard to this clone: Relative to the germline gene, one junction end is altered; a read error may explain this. The CDR3 sequence is CASRGGERGRKAFF. CDR3 DNA sequence: TGTGCTAGCAGGGGTGGTGAGAGGGGGCGTAAAGCTTTCTTT. V gene TRBV6-4 combines with J gene TRBJ1-1; 7 bases agree with TRBD1. Germline V lookup: CDR1 MRHNA, CDR2 SNTAGT. The CDR3 loop spans 14 amino acids.

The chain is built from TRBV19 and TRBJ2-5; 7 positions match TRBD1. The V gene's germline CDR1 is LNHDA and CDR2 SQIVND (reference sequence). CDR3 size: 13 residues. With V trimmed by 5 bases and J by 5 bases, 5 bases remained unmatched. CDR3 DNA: TGTGCCAGTAGTTCAACGGGACAGGAGACCCAGTACTTC. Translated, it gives CASSSTGQETQYF. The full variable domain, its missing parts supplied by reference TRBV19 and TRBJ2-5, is DGGITQSPKYLFRKEGQNVTLSCEQNLNHDAMYWYRQDPGQGLRLIYYSQIVNDFQKGDIAEGYSVSREKKESFPLTVTSAQKNPTAFYLCASSSTGQETQYFGPGTRLLVL.

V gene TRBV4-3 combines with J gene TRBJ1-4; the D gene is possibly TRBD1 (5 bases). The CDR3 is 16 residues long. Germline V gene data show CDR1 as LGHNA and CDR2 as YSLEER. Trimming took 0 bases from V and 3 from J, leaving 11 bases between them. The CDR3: CASSQDGRGANEKLFF. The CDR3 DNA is TGCGCCAGCAGCCAAGACGGAAGGGGCGCTAATGAAAAACTGTTTTTT.

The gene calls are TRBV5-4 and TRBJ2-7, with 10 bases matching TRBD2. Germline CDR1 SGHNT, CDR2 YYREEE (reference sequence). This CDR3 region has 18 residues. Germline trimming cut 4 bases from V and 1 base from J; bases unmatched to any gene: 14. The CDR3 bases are TGTGCCAGCAGCGGGGGCTCTAGCGGGAGAGGTGAATCCTACGAGCAGTACTTC. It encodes CASSGGSSGRGESYEQYF.

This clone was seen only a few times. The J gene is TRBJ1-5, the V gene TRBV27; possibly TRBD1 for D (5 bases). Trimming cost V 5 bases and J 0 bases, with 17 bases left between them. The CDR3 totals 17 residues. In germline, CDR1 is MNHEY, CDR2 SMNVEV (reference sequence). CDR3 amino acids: CASSQAKDNYSNQPQHF. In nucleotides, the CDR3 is TGTGCCAGCAGTCAGGCGAAGGACAATTATAGCAATCAGCCCCAGCATTTT.

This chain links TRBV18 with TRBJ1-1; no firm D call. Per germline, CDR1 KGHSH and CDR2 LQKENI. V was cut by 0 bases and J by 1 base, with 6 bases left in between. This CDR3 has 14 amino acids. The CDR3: CASSPPNSNTEAFF. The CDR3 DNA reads TGTGCCAGCTCACCACCTAATTCGAACACTGAAGCTTTCTTT.

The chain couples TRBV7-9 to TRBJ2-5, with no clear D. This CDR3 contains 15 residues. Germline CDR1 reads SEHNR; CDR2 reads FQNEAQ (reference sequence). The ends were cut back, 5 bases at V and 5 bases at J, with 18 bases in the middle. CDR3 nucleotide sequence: TGTGCCAGCAGCCCAACAGCCGTCTATGGGGAGACCCAGTACTTC. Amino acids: CASSPTAVYGETQYF. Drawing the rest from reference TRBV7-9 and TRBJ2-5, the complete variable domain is DTGVSQNPRHKITKRGQNVTFRCDPISEHNRLYWYRQTLGQGPEFLTYFQNEAQLEKSRLLSDRFSAERPKGSFSTLEIQRTEQGDSAMYLCASSPTAVYGETQYFGPGTRLLVL.

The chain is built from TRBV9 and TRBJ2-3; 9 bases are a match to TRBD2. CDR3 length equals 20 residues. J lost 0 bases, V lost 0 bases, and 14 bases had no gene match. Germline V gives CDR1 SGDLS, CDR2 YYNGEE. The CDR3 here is CASSVGNWVAGVESTDTQYF. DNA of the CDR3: TGTGCCAGCAGCGTAGGTAATTGGGTAGCGGGAGTTGAGAGCACAGATACGCAGTATTTT.

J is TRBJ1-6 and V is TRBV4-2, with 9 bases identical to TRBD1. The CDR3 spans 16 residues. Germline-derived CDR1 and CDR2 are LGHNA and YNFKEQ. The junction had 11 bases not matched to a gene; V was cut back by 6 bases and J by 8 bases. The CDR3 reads CASRYYRDRDDSPLHF. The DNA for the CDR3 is TGTGCCAGCAGATATTACCGGGACAGGGATGATTCACCCCTCCACTTT.

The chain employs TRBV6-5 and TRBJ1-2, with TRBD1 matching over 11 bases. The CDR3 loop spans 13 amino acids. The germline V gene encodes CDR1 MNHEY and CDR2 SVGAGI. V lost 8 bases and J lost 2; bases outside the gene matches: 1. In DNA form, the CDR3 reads TGTGCCAGCGGACAGGGGGCGAACTATGGCTACACCTTC. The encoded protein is CASGQGANYGYTF.

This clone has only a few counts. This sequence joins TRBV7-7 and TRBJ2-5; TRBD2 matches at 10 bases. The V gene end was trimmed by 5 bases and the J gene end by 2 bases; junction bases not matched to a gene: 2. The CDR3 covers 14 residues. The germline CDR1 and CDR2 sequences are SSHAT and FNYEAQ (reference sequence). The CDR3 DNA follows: TGTGCCAGCAGCCCTAGCGGGAGACAAGAGACCCAGTACTTC. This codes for CASSPSGRQETQYF.

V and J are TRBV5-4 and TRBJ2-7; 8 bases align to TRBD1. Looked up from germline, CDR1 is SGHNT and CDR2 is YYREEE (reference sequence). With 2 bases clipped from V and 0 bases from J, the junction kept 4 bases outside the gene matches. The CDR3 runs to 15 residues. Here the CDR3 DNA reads TGTGCCAGCAGCTTCCTAGACAGGGGCTCCTACGAGCAGTACTTC. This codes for CASSFLDRGSYEQYF.

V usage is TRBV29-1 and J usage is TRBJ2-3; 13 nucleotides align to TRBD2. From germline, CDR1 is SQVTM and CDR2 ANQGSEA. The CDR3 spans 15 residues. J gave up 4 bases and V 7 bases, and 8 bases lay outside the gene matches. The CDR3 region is CSGTGTSGKADTQYF. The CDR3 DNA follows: TGCAGCGGTACCGGGACTAGCGGGAAGGCAGATACGCAGTATTTT.

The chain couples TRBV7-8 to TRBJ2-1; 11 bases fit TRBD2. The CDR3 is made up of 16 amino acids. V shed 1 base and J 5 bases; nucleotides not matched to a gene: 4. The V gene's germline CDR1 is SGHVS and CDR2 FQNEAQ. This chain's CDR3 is CASSLGTSGSHNEQFF. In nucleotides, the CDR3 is TGTGCCAGCAGCTTAGGGACTAGCGGGTCCCACAATGAGCAGTTCTTC.

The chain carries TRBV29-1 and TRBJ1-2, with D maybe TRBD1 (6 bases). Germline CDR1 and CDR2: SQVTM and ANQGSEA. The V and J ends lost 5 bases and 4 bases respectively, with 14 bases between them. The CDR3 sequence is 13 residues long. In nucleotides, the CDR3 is TGCAGCGTTAGCTACGGACAGCTCTATGGCTACACCTTC. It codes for CSVSYGQLYGYTF.

The CDR3 DNA is TGTGCCAGCAGTGAACGGCCCGGGACTAGCGGGGGTTACGGGGAGCTGTTTTTT. Its protein product is CASSERPGTSGGYGELFF. V is TRBV25-1 and J is TRBJ2-2; TRBD2 agrees at 14 bases. Losses at the gene ends were 2 bases for V and 7 bases for J; bases not matched to a gene: 9. This CDR3 contains 18 residues. CDR1 is MGHDK and CDR2 is SYGVNS in the germline V gene.

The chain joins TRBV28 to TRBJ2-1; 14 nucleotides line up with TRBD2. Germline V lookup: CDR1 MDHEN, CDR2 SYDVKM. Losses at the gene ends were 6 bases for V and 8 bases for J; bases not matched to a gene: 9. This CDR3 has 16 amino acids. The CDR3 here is CASSDPGLAGVYEQFF. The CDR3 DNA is TGTGCCAGCAGCGATCCGGGACTAGCGGGAGTTTATGAGCAGTTCTTC.